This entry lists 30 T cell receptor beta chains sequenced from one sample in a study of T cells in Graves' hyperthyroidism and ophthalmopathy. Amplification yielded TCR beta CDR3 regions, with RNA transcripts as the source. The HTBI set primed first-round TCR CDR3 RT-PCR. TCRdb passed the multiplex PCR reads through MiXCR, listing each CDR3 protein once. This table holds 250,000 to 300,000 distinct CDR3 sequences, more than 10% found once. The source material was blood. Source of these receptors: a woman in her 30s with Graves' hyperthyroidism that later progressed to Graves' ophthalmopathy.

This clonotype was seen repeatedly, ten times or more. The chain couples TRBV19 to TRBJ2-2; 9 nucleotides line up with TRBD1. Germline V gene sequence: CDR1 LNHDA, CDR2 SQIVND (reference sequence). The J segment lost 4 bases and the V segment lost 4 bases, leaving 4 bases of the junction unmatched. There are 15 residues in the CDR3. The CDR3 sequence: CASSTGQGSTGELFF. The CDR3 DNA reads as TGTGCCAGTAGTACGGGACAGGGAAGCACCGGGGAGCTGTTTTTT.

This clonotype occurred many times. This chain connects TRBV18 to TRBJ2-1, with 7 nucleotides matching TRBD2. V lost 4 bases, J lost 5 bases, and 8 bases stayed unmatched. Germline loops: CDR1 KGHSH, CDR2 LQKENI. CDR3 length equals 15 residues. The CDR3 DNA reads as TGTGCCAGCTCACAAACGGGACTATCAAACAATGAGCAGTTCTTC. As protein: CASSQTGLSNNEQFF.

This clonotype was counted ten times or more. The chain couples TRBV7-9 to TRBJ2-1; D gene unclear. CDR3 length: 15 amino acids. Trimming pared 1 base from V and 6 bases from J, leaving 13 bases between. Per germline, CDR1 SEHNR and CDR2 FQNEAQ (reference sequence). CDR3 sequence: CASSLVPGEVNEQFF. CDR3 sequence (DNA): TGTGCCAGCAGCTTAGTTCCGGGTGAGGTCAATGAGCAGTTCTTC.

This clonotype was counted many times. J is TRBJ1-4 and V is TRBV24-1; TRBD1 aligns across 9 bases. Germline assignment: CDR1 KGHDR and CDR2 SFDVKD. J was trimmed by 7 bases and V by 1 base; bases with no gene match: 6. The CDR3 contains 16 residues. The DNA for the CDR3 is TGTGCCACCAGTGATTTCCGGGGACAGGGTCCTGAAAAACTGTTTTTT. It yields the protein CATSDFRGQGPEKLFF.

This clonotype was seen at least ten times. This chain links TRBV7-2 with TRBJ2-5; TRBD1 matches at 8 bases. The trim removed 5 bases at V and 4 bases at J, leaving 9 bases unmatched. Germline V lookup: CDR1 SGHTA, CDR2 FQGNSA. There are 15 residues in the CDR3. The DNA for the CDR3 is TGTGCCAGCAGCCTCCGGACAGGGTCGCCAGAGACCCAGTACTTC. Its protein product is CASSLRTGSPETQYF.

This clonotype appeared many times. This chain joins TRBV7-2 and TRBJ1-2, with TRBD1 identical over 7 bases. The J segment lost 3 bases and the V segment lost 1 base, leaving 11 bases of the junction unmatched. The CDR3 is 17 residues long. The germline V gene has CDR1 SGHTA and CDR2 FQGNSA. CDR3: CASSLVAAGTVYYGYTF. In nucleotides, the CDR3 is TGTGCCAGCAGCTTAGTTGCCGCCGGGACAGTTTACTATGGCTACACCTTC.

The table lists this clonotype with many counts. The rearrangement uses TRBV28 and TRBJ2-7; D call uncertain. Trimming removed 3 bases at V and 3 bases at J, with 12 bases between. The CDR3 consists of 14 residues. Germline values: CDR1 MDHEN, CDR2 SYDVKM. The CDR3 DNA follows: TGTGCCAGCAGTTTCGACGTCCCCGTCTACGAGCAGTACTTC. This sequence encodes CASSFDVPVYEQYF.

This clonotype was detected ten times or more. The rearrangement joins TRBV7-8 to TRBJ2-1, with unresolved D. Germline CDR1 SGHVS, CDR2 FQNEAQ. The CDR3 is made up of 17 amino acids. V gave up 1 base and J gave up 0 bases, with 13 bases separating them. CDR3 nucleotide sequence: TGTGCCAGCAGCTTAGATGTAGGGTTGAGCTCCTACAATGAGCAGTTCTTC. This codes for CASSLDVGLSSYNEQFF.

At least ten counts were recorded for this clonotype. The rearrangement links TRBV2 to TRBJ2-1; possibly TRBD1 for D (5 bases). The CDR3 spans 14 residues. Germline V gives CDR1 SNHLY, CDR2 FYNNEI. The V end was cut by 1 base, the J end by 8 bases, with 12 bases between. The DNA of the CDR3 is TGTGCCAGCAGTGAAGGCAGGGAAGGGGATGAGCAGTTCTTC. It codes for CASSEGREGDEQFF.

This clonotype was seen a few times. J is TRBJ2-3 and V is TRBV11-2, with TRBD2 matching over 7 bases. V was pared by 2 bases and J by 2 bases, with 4 bases of the junction left unmatched. CDR1 and CDR2 (germline): SGHAT, FQNNGV. CDR3 size: 15 residues. The CDR3 nucleotides read TGTGCCAGCAGCTTACTAGCGGATAACACAGATACGCAGTATTTT. Protein: CASSLLADNTDTQYF.

This clonotype was seen many times. This chain connects TRBV24-1 to TRBJ1-1; D gene unclear. V shed 0 bases and J shed 11 bases, with 9 bases lying between them. The CDR3 spans 12 residues. CDR1 and CDR2 from the germline V gene are KGHDR and SFDVKD. The chain's CDR3 is CATSDLRGVAFF. The CDR3, as DNA: TGTGCCACCAGTGATTTGCGTGGGGTGGCTTTCTTT.

This clonotype was counted a single time. One base away lies a much larger clone, so this may be a sequencing read error. The chain couples TRBV7-6 to TRBJ2-1; D uncertain. The CDR3 spans 16 residues. V dropped 1 base and J dropped 2 bases, with 12 bases sitting between them. CDR1 and CDR2 (germline): SGHVS, FNYEAQ. CDR3 sequence reads: CASSLVYQSAYNEQFF. The CDR3 DNA reads TGTGCCAGCAGCTTAGTTTACCAAAGCGCCTACAATGAGCAGTTCTTC.

Comments on this clonotype: This could be a read error, since a much larger clone is one nucleotide away. The chain recombines TRBV6-6 with TRBJ1-2; 7 bases agree with TRBD1. The CDR3 is 13 residues long. The junction had 7 bases not matched to a gene; V was cut back by 4 bases and J by 8 bases. From germline, CDR1 is MNHNY and CDR2 SVGAGI (reference sequence). The CDR3 DNA sequence: TGTGCCAGCAGTTTCTACAGGGGAGGCGGCTACACCTTC. Its protein product is CASSFYRGGGYTF.

The chain joins TRBV9 to TRBJ2-1, with D possibly being TRBD2 (6 bases). Trimming pared 7 bases from V and 6 bases from J, leaving 11 bases between. Per the germline V gene, CDR1 is SGDLS and CDR2 is YYNGEE. The CDR3 runs 12 residues. The chain's CDR3 is CASGNSGNEQFF. The DNA of the CDR3 is TGTGCCAGCGGAAATAGCGGCAATGAGCAGTTCTTC. Together with reference TRBV9 and TRBJ2-1, the CDR3 gives the full variable domain: DSGVTQTPKHLITATGQRVTLRCSPRSGDLSVYWYQQSLDQGLQFLIQYYNGEERAKGNILERFSAQQFPDLHSELNLSSLELGDSALYFCASGNSGNEQFFGPGTRLTVL.

This clonotype appeared a few times. The chain recombines TRBV4-1 with TRBJ2-6, with no clear D. Germline V gene sequence: CDR1 MGHRA, CDR2 YSYEKL. CDR3 length: 17 amino acids. Trimming took 2 bases from V and 0 from J, leaving 11 bases between them. The CDR3 reads CASSQTGGDSGANVLTF. The CDR3 region has the DNA TGCGCCAGCAGCCAAACCGGCGGAGACTCTGGGGCCAACGTCCTGACTTTC.

The V gene is TRBV9, the J gene TRBJ2-7; the D gene is possibly TRBD1 (5 bases). The CDR3 extends over 12 amino acids. Germline V CDR1 and CDR2: SGDLS, YYNGEE. V lost 4 bases and J lost 3, with 8 bases in between. CDR3 residues: CASSPGNYEQYF. CDR3 nucleotide sequence: TGTGCCAGCAGCCCAGGGAACTACGAGCAGTACTTC.

This clonotype came up many times. The chain has TRBV6-5 and TRBJ2-1, with 9 nucleotides matching TRBD2. The J segment lost 5 bases and the V segment lost 0 bases, leaving 8 bases of the junction unmatched. This CDR3 is built from 17 residues. Germline V gene lookup returns CDR1 MNHEY and CDR2 SVGAGI. In nucleotides, the CDR3 is TGTGCCAGCAGTTACTCGACCGGCGGGAGGGCCAACAATGAGCAGTTCTTC. This sequence encodes CASSYSTGGRANNEQFF.

This clonotype was detected many times. The chain has TRBV7-4 and TRBJ2-7, with 8 bases identical to TRBD2. The CDR3 loop spans 19 amino acids. J gave up 5 bases and V 5 bases, and 23 bases lay outside the gene matches. Germline V gives CDR1 SGHVT, CDR2 SQSDAQ. CDR3 sequence: CASSDLRDGRGMTWDEQYF. The CDR3 DNA follows: TGTGCCAGCAGCGACCTCCGAGACGGGAGGGGCATGACATGGGACGAGCAGTACTTC. The full variable domain, rest sourced from reference TRBV7-4 and TRBJ2-7, is GAGVSQSPRYKVAKRGRDVALRCDSISGHVTLYWYRQTLGQGSEVLTYSQSDAQRDKSGRPSGRFSAERPERSVSTLKIQRTEQGDSAVYLCASSDLRDGRGMTWDEQYFGPGTRLTVT.

This clonotype was recorded at least ten times. The V and J genes are TRBV13 and TRBJ2-1; maybe TRBD2 (6 bases). The V end was cut by 5 bases, the J end by 8 bases, with 10 bases between. This CDR3 has 12 residues. Germline assignment: CDR1 PRHDT and CDR2 FYEKMQ (reference sequence). The CDR3 protein is CASSRRGDEQFF. DNA for the CDR3: TGTGCCAGCAGCCGGAGGGGCGATGAGCAGTTCTTC.

This clonotype has at least ten counts. The rearrangement links TRBV28 to TRBJ1-5; D not resolved. Trimming cost V 3 bases and J 5 bases, with 14 bases left between them. Germline V lookup: CDR1 MDHEN, CDR2 SYDVKM. The CDR3 is 15 amino acids. DNA of the CDR3: TGTGCCAGCAGTTTCCCGGGAATAGGACATCAGCCCCAGCATTTT. Protein: CASSFPGIGHQPQHF.

This clonotype was recorded many times. J is TRBJ2-7 and V is TRBV6-1, with 11 bases identical to TRBD2. This CDR3 contains 16 residues. Germline lookup yields CDR1 MNHNS and CDR2 SASEGT. V was clipped by 4 bases and J by 4 bases; unmatched bases: 9. DNA of the CDR3: TGTGCCAGCAGTGCCGAACTAGCGGGAGTATTGTACGAGCAGTACTTC. Translation: CASSAELAGVLYEQYF.

This clonotype was detected ten times or more. The chain carries TRBV27 and TRBJ2-7; no clear D gene. This CDR3 spans 13 amino acids. The germline CDR1 and CDR2 sequences are MNHEY and SMNVEV (reference sequence). Trimming stripped 4 bases from V and 1 base from J, with 8 bases between. The CDR3 DNA sequence: TGTGCCAGCAGTTCAACAGATTCCTACGAGCAGTACTTC. Translated: CASSSTDSYEQYF.

This clonotype was seen many times. This chain joins TRBV7-2 and TRBJ2-1; 8 bases fit TRBD2. Germline V gene lookup returns CDR1 SGHTA and CDR2 FQGNSA. This CDR3 is 16 amino acids long. V shed 2 bases, J shed 10 bases, and the junction held 13 bases outside the gene matches. The CDR3, as DNA: TGTGCCAGCAGCTTATGGTCGGGAGGGCCAACCGCAGAGCAGTTCTTC. This codes for CASSLWSGGPTAEQFF.

This clonotype has a count of ten or more. V usage is TRBV20-1 and J usage is TRBJ2-3; 10 nucleotides line up with TRBD2. Unmatched junction bases numbered 8, after V lost 5 bases and J lost 0 bases. The CDR3 spans 16 residues. The V gene's germline CDR1 is DFQATT and CDR2 SNEGSKA (reference sequence). The chain's CDR3 is CSAPSTSGDSTDTQYF. CDR3 nucleotide sequence: TGCAGTGCTCCTAGTACTAGCGGGGATAGCACAGATACGCAGTATTTT.

The rearrangement links TRBV7-3 to TRBJ1-3; 7 positions match TRBD1. Germline V gene data show CDR1 as SGHTA and CDR2 as FQGTGA. V trimming: 5 bases; J trimming: 4 bases; junction bases outside the gene matches: 11. The CDR3 consists of 16 residues. The CDR3 nucleotides read TGTGCCAGCAGCCTACGTAGGGGGCAGTCAGGAAACACCATATATTTT. Amino acid sequence: CASSLRRGQSGNTIYF.

The table lists this clonotype with many counts. The chain combines TRBV5-1 with TRBJ1-4; D uncertain. The germline gives CDR1 SGHRS, CDR2 YFSETQ. The CDR3 consists of 15 residues. V lost 4 bases to trimming and J lost 8 bases, with 18 bases between them. The CDR3 coding sequence is TGCGCCAGCAGCCCGAGCCCCGGGCGAGTCGAAAAACTGTTTTTT. Translation gives CASSPSPGRVEKLFF.

This clonotype showed up just a few times. A much larger clone lies a single base off, so this may be a read error. This chain uses TRBV7-9 with TRBJ2-7; tentatively, D is TRBD2 (6 bases). From germline, CDR1 is SEHNR and CDR2 FQNEAQ (reference sequence). This CDR3 is 16 amino acids long. The CDR3 spells CASSLNIGLSSYEQHF. CDR3 coding DNA: TGTGCCAGCAGCTTAAATATAGGACTATCGTCCTACGAGCAGCACTTC. Drawing the rest from reference TRBV7-9 and TRBJ2-7, the complete variable domain is DTGVSQNPRHKITKRGQNVTFRCDPISEHNRLYWYRQTLGQGPEFLTYFQNEAQLEKSRLLSDRFSAERPKGSFSTLEIQRTEQGDSAMYLCASSLNIGLSSYEQHFGPGTRLTVT.

At least ten counts were recorded for this clonotype. This rearrangement joins TRBV7-3 to TRBJ2-1; tentative D call: TRBD1 (5 bases). This CDR3 has 13 residues. Trimming cost V 3 bases and J 3 bases, with 6 bases left between them. Germline V gene sequence: CDR1 SGHTA, CDR2 FQGTGA. CDR3 protein: CASSLDNYNEQFF. The CDR3 coding sequence is TGTGCCAGCAGCTTGGACAACTACAATGAGCAGTTCTTC.

At least ten counts were recorded for this clonotype. This rearrangement joins TRBV20-1 to TRBJ2-3; D remains ambiguous. CDR1 is DFQATT, CDR2 SNEGSKA, per germline (reference sequence). This CDR3 spans 12 amino acids. V was cut by 7 bases and J by 2 bases, with 10 bases left in between. CDR3 region: CSVRAHTDTQYF. Here the CDR3 DNA reads TGCAGTGTAAGGGCTCACACAGATACGCAGTATTTT.

This clonotype came up once. This clone may be a read error of a much larger clone one base away. The rearrangement uses TRBV7-9 and TRBJ1-1; D uncertain. Germline CDR1 and CDR2: SEHNR and FQNEAQ (reference sequence). The CDR3 has 10 amino acids. CDR3 sequence: CVSSLVEAFF. The DNA for the CDR3 is TGTGTCAGCAGCTTAGTTGAAGCTTTCTTT.